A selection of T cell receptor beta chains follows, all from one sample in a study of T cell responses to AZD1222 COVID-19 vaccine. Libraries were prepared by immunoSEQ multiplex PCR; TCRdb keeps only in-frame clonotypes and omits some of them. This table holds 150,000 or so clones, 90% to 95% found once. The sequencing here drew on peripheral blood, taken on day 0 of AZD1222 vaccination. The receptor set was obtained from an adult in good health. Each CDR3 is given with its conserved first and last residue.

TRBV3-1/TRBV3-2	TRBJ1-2	CASSQDLHPLVYGYTF
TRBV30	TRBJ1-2	CAWSTLGQYNYGYTF
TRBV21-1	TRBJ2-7	CASSSQGTDGTYEQYF
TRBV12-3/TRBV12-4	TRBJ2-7	CASSETGTYEQYF
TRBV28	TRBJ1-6	CASSLATGANSPLHF
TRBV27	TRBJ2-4	CASTPGLAGVKNIQYF
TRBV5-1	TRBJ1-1	CASSWETDTEAFF
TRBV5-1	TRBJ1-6	CASNPGGTLNSPLHF
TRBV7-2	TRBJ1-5	CASSPGVNQPQHF
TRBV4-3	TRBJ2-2	CASSQDPGWGGELFF
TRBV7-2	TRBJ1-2	CASSSFTGDYGYTF
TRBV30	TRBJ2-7	CAWSEGDLHEQYF
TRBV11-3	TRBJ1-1	CASSSLGRGDAEAFF
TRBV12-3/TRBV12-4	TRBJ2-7	CASSWDSYEQYF
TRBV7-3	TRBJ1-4	CASSFTGGTNEKLFF
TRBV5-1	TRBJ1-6	CASSLTQGRDSPLHF
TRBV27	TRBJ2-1	CASSLGSRDSYNEQFF
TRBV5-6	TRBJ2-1	CASSSALNEQFF
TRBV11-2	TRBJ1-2	CASSLATNYGYTF
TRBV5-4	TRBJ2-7	CASSSNPTPGWTYEQYF
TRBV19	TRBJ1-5	CASSPRTGGQPQHF
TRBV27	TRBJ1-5	CASSLVGQPQHF
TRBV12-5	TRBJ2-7	CASGLEGANEQYF
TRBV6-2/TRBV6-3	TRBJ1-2	CASSSRTDRIYGYTF
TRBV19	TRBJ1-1	CASSMGVREAEAFF
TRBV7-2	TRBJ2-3	CASSLGGGGSDTQYF
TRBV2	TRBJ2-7	CASSGTVGSSEQYF
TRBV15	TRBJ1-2	CATSRDETVGDTNYGYTF
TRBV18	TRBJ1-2	CASSPGPGGYGYTF
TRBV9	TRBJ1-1	CASSVGRMNTEAFF
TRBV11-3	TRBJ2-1	CASSLVRGEQFF
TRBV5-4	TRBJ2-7	CASSLDRVYEQYF
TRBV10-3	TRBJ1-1	CAINGGGGTEAFF